The next 16 T cell receptor beta chains were all read from a single sample in a study of a mutant IDH1 vaccine in newly diagnosed glioma. Time point here: week 5, during vaccination. Vaccinated patients received 300 ug of mutant IDH1 20-mer peptide per dose, with topical imiquimod. The assay was immunoSEQ multiplex PCR, and TCRdb's table has in-frame clones only and misses some. The repertoire includes about 83,000 clones, roughly 90% of them detected once, and approximately 0.58% sits in the top ten. What these receptors recognize is not known. The sample was PBMCs, taken from a glioma patient whose treatment included an IDH1 peptide vaccine. The receptors stem from a woman aged 45-65 years with glioma.

V usage is TRBV5-8 and J usage is TRBJ2-7, with D possibly matching TRBD1 (5 bases). This CDR3 has 13 amino acids. CDR1 is SGHTS, CDR2 YDEGEE, per germline. Trimming took 7 bases from V and 0 from J, leaving 11 bases between them. The CDR3, as DNA: TGTGCCAGCCTAATCGACAGCTCCTACGAGCAGTACTTC. Residues: CASLIDSSYEQYF.

In nucleotides, the CDR3 is TGTGCCAGCACCGACCCGGGACAAACCGAACAGCCCCAGCATTTT. Translating it yields CASTDPGQTEQPQHF. This chain uses TRBV6-6 with TRBJ1-5; D possibly corresponds to TRBD1 (6 bases). Trimming removed 7 bases at V and 7 bases at J, with 20 bases between. The CDR3 covers 15 residues. The germline gives CDR1 MNHNY, CDR2 SVGAGI (reference sequence).

The chain couples TRBV28 to TRBJ2-1; 7 bases line up with TRBD2. Germline V gives CDR1 MDHEN, CDR2 SYDVKM. After removal of 11 bases from V and 6 bases from J, the junction contained 16 bases not matched to a gene. The CDR3 extends over 15 amino acids. CDR3 sequence: CAVQPGGELINEQFF. CDR3 DNA: TGTGCCGTACAGCCTGGGGGGGAGTTGATCAATGAGCAGTTCTTC.

This rearrangement joins TRBV5-1 to TRBJ2-1; no clear D gene. Trimming took off 2 bases at V and 1 base at J, with 7 bases between the two ends. The germline gives CDR1 SGHRS, CDR2 YFSETQ. The CDR3 totals 14 residues. Written as DNA, the CDR3 is TGCGCCAGCAGCTTAGGGCCTTCCTACAATGAGCAGTTCTTC. Protein: CASSLGPSYNEQFF. Drawing the rest from reference TRBV5-1 and TRBJ2-1, the complete variable domain is KAGVTQTPRYLIKTRGQQVTLSCSPISGHRSVSWYQQTPGQGLQFLFEYFSETQRNKGNFPGRFSGRQFSNSRSEMNVSTLELGDSALYLCASSLGPSYNEQFFGPGTRLTVL.

J is TRBJ2-5 and V is TRBV5-4; possible D gene TRBD1, 5 bases. The germline V gene encodes CDR1 SGHNT and CDR2 YYREEE (reference sequence). With 4 bases removed from V and 4 bases from J, the gap between germline ends came to 8 bases. The CDR3 extends over 12 amino acids. DNA for the CDR3: TGTGCCAGCAGCGGGGCTCCAGAGACCCAGTACTTC. It encodes CASSGAPETQYF.

The V call is TRBV5-1, the J call TRBJ2-1; 11 bases map to TRBD2. The CDR3 has 15 residues. With 0 bases clipped from V and 9 bases from J, the junction kept 5 bases outside the gene matches. From germline, CDR1 is SGHRS and CDR2 YFSETQ. The CDR3: CASSLVLAGDGEQFF. CDR3 nucleotides: TGCGCCAGCAGCTTGGTACTAGCGGGAGACGGTGAGCAGTTCTTC.

This chain uses TRBV5-1 with TRBJ1-1; TRBD1 might be the D (5 bases). CDR1 is SGHRS and CDR2 is YFSETQ in the germline V gene. Trimming took 0 bases from V and 4 from J, leaving 13 bases between them. The CDR3 sequence is 15 residues long. CDR3 residues: CASSLAAMGGTEAFF. The CDR3 bases are TGCGCCAGCAGCTTGGCGGCCATGGGGGGCACTGAAGCTTTCTTT.

The chain uses TRBV5-4 and TRBJ2-2; no firm D call. V lost 2 bases and J lost 7, with 12 bases in between. Germline V CDR1 and CDR2: SGHNT, YYREEE (reference sequence). The CDR3 is 14 residues long. The chain's CDR3 is CASSFRRESGELFF. The CDR3 DNA follows: TGTGCCAGCAGCTTCAGAAGGGAAAGCGGGGAGCTGTTTTTT. Filled out from reference TRBV5-4 and TRBJ2-2, the complete variable domain reads ETGVTQSPTHLIKTRGQQVTLRCSSQSGHNTVSWYQQALGQGPQFIFQYYREEENGRGNFPPRFSGLQFPNYSSELNVNALELDDSALYLCASSFRRESGELFFGEGSRLTVL.

The V and J genes are TRBV11-3 and TRBJ2-3, with TRBD2 matching over 10 bases. Germline lookup yields CDR1 SGHNT and CDR2 YENEEA. This CDR3 spans 16 amino acids. The junction had 6 bases not matched to a gene; V was cut back by 3 bases and J by 3 bases. The CDR3 region is CASSLSSGSGTDTQYF. The CDR3 DNA sequence: TGTGCCAGCAGCTTGTCTAGCGGGAGTGGGACAGATACGCAGTATTTT.

The chain joins TRBV5-1 to TRBJ2-3, with TRBD2 matching 11 bases. Germline-derived CDR1 and CDR2 are SGHRS and YFSETQ. With V trimmed by 4 bases and J by 0 bases, 1 base remained unmatched. CDR3 length equals 15 residues. The CDR3 region is CASSGTSGSTDTQYF. CDR3 bases: TGCGCCAGCAGCGGGACTAGCGGTAGCACAGATACGCAGTATTTT. The whole variable domain, remainder taken from reference TRBV5-1 and TRBJ2-3, is KAGVTQTPRYLIKTRGQQVTLSCSPISGHRSVSWYQQTPGQGLQFLFEYFSETQRNKGNFPGRFSGRQFSNSRSEMNVSTLELGDSALYLCASSGTSGSTDTQYFGPGTRLTVL.

The rearrangement links TRBV28 to TRBJ2-5; D possibly uses TRBD1 or TRBD2 (5 bases each). Germline CDR1 MDHEN, CDR2 SYDVKM. Trimming took off 6 bases at V and 1 base at J, with 12 bases between the two ends. The CDR3 has 14 amino acids. The CDR3 coding sequence is TGTGCCAGCAGCCCGGGACGTTTCCAAGAGACCCAGTACTTC. Protein sequence: CASSPGRFQETQYF.

The chain is built from TRBV30 and TRBJ2-1; unclear D gene. V lost 2 bases to trimming and J lost 4 bases, with 9 bases between them. CDR3 length equals 13 residues. Germline lookup yields CDR1 GTSNPN and CDR2 SVGIG (reference sequence). The CDR3 reads CAWSLGIYNEQFF. The CDR3 DNA follows: TGTGCCTGGAGTCTAGGGATTTACAATGAGCAGTTCTTC.

In this sample, this clone turned up a few times. Other DNA sequences in the sample encode the same CDR3. The gene calls are TRBV27 and TRBJ2-1; the D is unclear. CDR1 and CDR2 (germline): MNHEY, SMNVEV (reference sequence). The CDR3 sequence is 12 residues long. Trimming stripped 5 bases from V and 1 base from J, with 3 bases between. In DNA form, the CDR3 reads TGTGCCAGCAGTCGTTCCTACAATGAGCAGTTCTTC. Its translation: CASSRSYNEQFF.

The genes are TRBV6-1 and TRBJ1-4, with TRBD1 as a possible D gene (6 bases). This CDR3 is built from 21 residues. Trimming took 4 bases from V and 0 from J, leaving 27 bases between them. Germline V gene sequence: CDR1 MNHNS, CDR2 SASEGT. The CDR3 is CASSGAQWGRGGGATNEKLFF. CDR3 nucleotide sequence: TGTGCCAGCAGTGGAGCGCAGTGGGGCAGGGGAGGGGGTGCAACTAATGAAAAACTGTTTTTT.

The rearrangement links TRBV6-5 to TRBJ1-1, with D possibly being TRBD1 (5 bases). CDR3 size: 15 residues. V lost 5 bases, J lost 1 base, and 14 bases lay in between. Germline-derived CDR1 and CDR2 are MNHEY and SVGAGI. CDR3 protein: CASSAGDLRNTEAFF. Written as DNA, the CDR3 is TGTGCCAGCAGTGCTGGGGACTTGCGGAACACTGAAGCTTTCTTT.

The rearrangement joins TRBV9 to TRBJ2-1, with TRBD1 matching 8 bases. This CDR3 region has 16 residues. The V gene's germline CDR1 is SGDLS and CDR2 YYNGEE. Germline trimming cut 1 base from V and 6 bases from J; bases unmatched to any gene: 9. Written as DNA, the CDR3 is TGTGCCAGCAGCGTATCTGGACAGGGTAATTTCAATGAGCAGTTCTTC. Translation gives CASSVSGQGNFNEQFF.